This TCR beta chain is from a study of T cell repertoires in aging, cancer and after chemotherapy. Study-wide background: Repeat sampling of healthy donors over several months to years showed clear clonal overlap. About 8.8 million TCR reads made up the full dataset. Broader study findings: Rebound thymic output was suggested by rising median generation probability during chemotherapy in each cancer cohort.

A mixed TRB-A/B primer pool amplified rearranged TRB by multiplex touch-down PCR. TCRdb analysed the multiplex PCR reads with MiXCR anew, one entry per CDR3 protein. The table lists over 8,000 distinct CDR3 sequences, around 44% of them singletons. Germline-derived CDR1 and CDR2 are KGHSH and LQKENI. CDR3 length equals 15 residues. Trimming stripped 2 bases from V and 4 bases from J, with 12 bases between. Worth noting for this clonotype: Its target is not known.

TCR beta rearrangements were amplified from peripheral blood genomic DNA. The chain employs TRBV18 and TRBJ1-5; D might be TRBD1 (5 bases). The TCR was taken from a human donor in good health. The source material was blood. The CDR3 protein is CASSPGPGTNQPQHF. CDR3 nucleotide sequence: TGTGCCAGCTCACCAGGGCCGGGGACGAATCAGCCCCAGCATTTT.